This T cell receptor beta chain derives from a study of blood T cells in healthy people across ages. Germline lookup yields CDR1 MNHNS and CDR2 SASEGT. This CDR3 is built from 15 residues. Trimming removed 2 bases at V and 2 bases at J, with 13 bases between. It was with a sample-barcoded 5' primer and a J-beta primer mix that a second PCR of roughly 6 to 11 cycles was run. TCRdb redid the calling of the 5' RACE reads with MiXCR, one entry per CDR3 protein. This sample has 650,000 to 950,000 distinct CDR3 sequences, with roughly 44% found just once. The rearrangement joins TRBV6-1 to TRBJ2-7, with D maybe TRBD1 (6 bases). The sequence derives from a man aged 55 to 70 in good health. Sequencing was carried out using blood. CDR3 amino acids: CASSEIFRGPYEQYF. DNA of the CDR3: TGTGCCAGCAGTGAAATTTTCAGGGGCCCCTACGAGCAGTACTTC.